This T cell receptor beta chain stems from a study of T cell repertoires in cytomegalovirus infection. Study context: Recently identified HLA-C-restricted CMV epitopes were among the peptides used.

About this clonotype itself: What it binds is unknown.

The CDR3 contains 14 residues. The germline V gene encodes CDR1 SGHNT and CDR2 YYREEE (reference sequence). Between the trimmed V and J ends, which lost 6 bases and 7 bases, there was a span of 16 bases. TCRdb processed the reads anew with MiXCR; each CDR3 protein has one entry. The sample includes roughly 570,000 distinct CDR3 sequences, 40% of them seen just once. Study-wide findings and caveats: HLA-C-restricted CMV clonotypes gave the most frequent clonotype in two of eight donors. Using cumulative public TCR beta family frequency, the authors identified those who carried CMV together with the relevant HLA.

The chain links TRBV5-4 to TRBJ2-2; D is possibly TRBD2 (6 bases). The input for sequencing was cultured PBMCs, taken from culture after CMV antigen stimulation. This TCR came from a human donor in good health (CMV status not recorded). Some clones in this sample may be carry-over from other donors' samples. The CDR3 bases are TGTGCCAGCACCCCGGGAGCCCCGGGCGGGGAGCTGTTTTTT. Translated: CASTPGAPGGELFF.